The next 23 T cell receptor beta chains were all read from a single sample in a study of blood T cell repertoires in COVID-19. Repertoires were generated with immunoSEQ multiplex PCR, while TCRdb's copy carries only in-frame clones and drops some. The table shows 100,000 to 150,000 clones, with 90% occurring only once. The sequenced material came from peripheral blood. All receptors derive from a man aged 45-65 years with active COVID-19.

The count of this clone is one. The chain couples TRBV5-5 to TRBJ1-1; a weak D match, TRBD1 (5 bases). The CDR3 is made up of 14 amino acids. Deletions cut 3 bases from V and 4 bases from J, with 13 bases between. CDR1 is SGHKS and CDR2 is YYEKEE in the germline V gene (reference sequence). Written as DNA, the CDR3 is TGTGCCAGCAGCTCCGGACACGTCGGCACTGAAGCTTTCTTT. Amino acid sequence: CASSSGHVGTEAFF.

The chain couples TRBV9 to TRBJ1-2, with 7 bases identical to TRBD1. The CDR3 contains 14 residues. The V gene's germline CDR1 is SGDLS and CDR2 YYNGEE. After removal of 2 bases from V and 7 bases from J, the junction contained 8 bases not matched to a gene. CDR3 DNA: TGTGCCAGCAGCGTGGGCCAGGGGGACCCTGGCTACACCTTC. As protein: CASSVGQGDPGYTF.

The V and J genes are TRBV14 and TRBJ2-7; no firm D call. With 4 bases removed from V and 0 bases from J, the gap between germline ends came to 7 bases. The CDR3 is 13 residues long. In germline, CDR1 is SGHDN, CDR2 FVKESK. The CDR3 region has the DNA TGTGCCAGCAGCCGTCATAGCTCCTACGAGCAGTACGTC. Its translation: CASSRHSSYEQYV.

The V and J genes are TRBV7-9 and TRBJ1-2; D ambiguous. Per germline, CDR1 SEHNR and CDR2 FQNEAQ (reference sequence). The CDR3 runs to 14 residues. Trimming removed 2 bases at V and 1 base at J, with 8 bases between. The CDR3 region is CASSLSPDNYGYTF. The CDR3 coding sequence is TGTGCCAGCAGCTTAAGTCCAGATAACTATGGCTACACCTTC.

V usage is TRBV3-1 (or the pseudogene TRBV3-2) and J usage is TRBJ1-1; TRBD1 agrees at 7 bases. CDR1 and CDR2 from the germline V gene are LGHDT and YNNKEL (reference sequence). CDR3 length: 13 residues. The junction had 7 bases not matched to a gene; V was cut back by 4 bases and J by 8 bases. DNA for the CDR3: TGTGCCAGCAGCCCCGGAGCACAGGGGGAAGCTTTCTTT. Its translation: CASSPGAQGEAFF.

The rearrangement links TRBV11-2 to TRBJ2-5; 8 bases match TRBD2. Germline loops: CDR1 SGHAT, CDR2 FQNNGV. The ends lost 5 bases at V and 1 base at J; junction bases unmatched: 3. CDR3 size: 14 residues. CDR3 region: CASSGTRSQETQYF. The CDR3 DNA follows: TGTGCCAGCAGCGGGACTAGGAGCCAAGAGACCCAGTACTTC.

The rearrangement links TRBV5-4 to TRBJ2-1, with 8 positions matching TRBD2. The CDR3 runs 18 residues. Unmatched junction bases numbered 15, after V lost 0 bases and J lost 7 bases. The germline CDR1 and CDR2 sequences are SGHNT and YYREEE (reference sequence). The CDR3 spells CASSLALRGIAGQNEQFF. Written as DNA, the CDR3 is TGTGCCAGCAGCTTGGCCCTCCGGGGGATAGCGGGGCAAAATGAGCAGTTCTTC.

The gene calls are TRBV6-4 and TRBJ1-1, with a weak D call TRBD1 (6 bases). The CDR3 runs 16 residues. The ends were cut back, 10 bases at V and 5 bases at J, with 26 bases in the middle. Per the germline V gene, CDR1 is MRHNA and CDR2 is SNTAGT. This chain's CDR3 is CAKKLPRGFPGTEAFF. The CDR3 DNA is TGTGCCAAGAAACTCCCGAGGGGGTTCCCTGGGACTGAAGCTTTCTTT.

The CDR3 bases are TGTGCCACCACAGGGGCGAGAGGCAATCAGCCCCAGCATTTT. It specifies CATTGARGNQPQHF. The V and J genes are TRBV6-5 and TRBJ1-5; 7 nucleotides agree with TRBD1. Trimming removed 10 bases from V and 2 bases from J; junction bases left unmatched: 8. The CDR3 sequence is 14 residues long. Germline V lookup: CDR1 MNHEY, CDR2 SVGAGI.

The CDR3 spells CASSSGRENQPQHF. CDR3 DNA sequence: TGTGCCAGCAGTTCCGGCAGGGAAAATCAGCCCCAGCATTTT. The chain is built from TRBV6-5 and TRBJ1-5; tentative D call: TRBD1 (5 bases). Germline V gene sequence: CDR1 MNHEY, CDR2 SVGAGI. There are 14 residues in the CDR3. V dropped 4 bases and J dropped 4 bases, with 11 bases sitting between them.

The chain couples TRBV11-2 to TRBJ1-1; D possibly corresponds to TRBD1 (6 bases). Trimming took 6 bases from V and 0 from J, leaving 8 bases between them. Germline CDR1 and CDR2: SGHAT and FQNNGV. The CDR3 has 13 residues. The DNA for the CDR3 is TGTGCCAGCAGACAGGGTTTGAACACTGAAGCTTTCTTT. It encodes CASRQGLNTEAFF.

The CDR3 reads CASSQVGSGNNEQFF. The CDR3 DNA reads TGCGCCAGCAGCCAAGTCGGTAGCGGTAACAATGAGCAGTTCTTC. The chain recombines TRBV4-1 with TRBJ2-1, with D maybe TRBD2 (6 bases). The V end was cut by 1 base, the J end by 5 bases, with 12 bases between. The CDR3 runs to 15 residues. The germline CDR1 and CDR2 sequences are MGHRA and YSYEKL.

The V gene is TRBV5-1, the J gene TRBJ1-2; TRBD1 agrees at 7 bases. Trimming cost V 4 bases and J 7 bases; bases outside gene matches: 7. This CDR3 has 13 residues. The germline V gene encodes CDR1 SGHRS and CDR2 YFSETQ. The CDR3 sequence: CASSPDRSAGYTF. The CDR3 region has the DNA TGCGCCAGCAGCCCGGACAGGTCCGCTGGCTACACCTTC.

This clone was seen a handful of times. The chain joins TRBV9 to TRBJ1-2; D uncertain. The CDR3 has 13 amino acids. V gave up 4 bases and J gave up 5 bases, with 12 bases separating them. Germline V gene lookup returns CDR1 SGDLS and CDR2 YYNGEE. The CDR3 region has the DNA TGTGCCAGCAGCCCCGGACTGAGATATGGCTACACCTTC. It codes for CASSPGLRYGYTF.

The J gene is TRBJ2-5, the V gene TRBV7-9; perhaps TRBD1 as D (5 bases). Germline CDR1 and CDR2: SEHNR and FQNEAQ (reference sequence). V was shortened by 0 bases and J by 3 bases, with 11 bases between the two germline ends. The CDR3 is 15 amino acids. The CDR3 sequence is CASSLAKGMKETQYF. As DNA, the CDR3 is TGTGCCAGCAGCTTAGCGAAGGGGATGAAAGAGACCCAGTACTTC.

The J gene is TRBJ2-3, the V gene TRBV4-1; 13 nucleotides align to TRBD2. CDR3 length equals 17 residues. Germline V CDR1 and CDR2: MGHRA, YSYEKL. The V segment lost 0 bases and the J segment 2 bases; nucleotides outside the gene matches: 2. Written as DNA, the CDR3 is TGCGCCAGCAGCCAAGAGGGACTAGCGGGAATCACAGATACGCAGTATTTT. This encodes CASSQEGLAGITDTQYF.

This CDR3 reads CASNGLAEITSTDTQYF. In DNA, the CDR3 is TGTGCCAGCAACGGACTAGCGGAGATTACTAGCACAGATACGCAGTATTTT. V and J are TRBV7-9 and TRBJ2-3; 10 nucleotides align to TRBD2. The CDR3 spans 17 residues. V dropped 7 bases and J dropped 0; count of bases not matched to a gene: 10. Germline CDR1 reads SEHNR; CDR2 reads FQNEAQ (reference sequence).

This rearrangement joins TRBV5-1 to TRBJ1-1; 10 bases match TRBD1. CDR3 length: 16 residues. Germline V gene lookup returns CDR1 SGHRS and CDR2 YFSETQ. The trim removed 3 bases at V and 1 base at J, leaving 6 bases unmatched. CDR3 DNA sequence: TGCGCCAGCAGCTCCTGGACAGGGGGTGCGAACACTGAAGCTTTCTTT. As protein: CASSSWTGGANTEAFF.

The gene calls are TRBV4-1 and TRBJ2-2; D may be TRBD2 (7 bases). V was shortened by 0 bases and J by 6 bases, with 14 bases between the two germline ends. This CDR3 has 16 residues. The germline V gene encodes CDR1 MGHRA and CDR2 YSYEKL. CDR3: CASSQDSGGASGELFF. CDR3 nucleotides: TGCGCCAGCAGCCAAGATTCGGGGGGCGCATCCGGGGAGCTGTTTTTT.

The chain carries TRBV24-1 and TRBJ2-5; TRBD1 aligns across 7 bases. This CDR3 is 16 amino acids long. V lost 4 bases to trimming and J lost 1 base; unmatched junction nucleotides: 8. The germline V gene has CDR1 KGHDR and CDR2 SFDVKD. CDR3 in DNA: TGTGCCACCAGTGACCCCGGGACAGCCTCCCAAGAGACCCAGTACTTC. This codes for CATSDPGTASQETQYF.

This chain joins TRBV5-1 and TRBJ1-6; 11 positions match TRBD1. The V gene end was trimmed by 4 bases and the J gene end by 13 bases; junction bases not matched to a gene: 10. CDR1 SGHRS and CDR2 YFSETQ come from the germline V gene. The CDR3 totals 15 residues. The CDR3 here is CASSIGTGGNVPLHF. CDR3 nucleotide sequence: TGCGCCAGCAGCATCGGGACAGGGGGTAATGTCCCCCTCCACTTT. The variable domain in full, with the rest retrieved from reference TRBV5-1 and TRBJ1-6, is KAGVTQTPRYLIKTRGQQVTLSCSPISGHRSVSWYQQTPGQGLQFLFEYFSETQRNKGNFPGRFSGRQFSNSRSEMNVSTLELGDSALYLCASSIGTGGNVPLHFGNGTRLTVT.

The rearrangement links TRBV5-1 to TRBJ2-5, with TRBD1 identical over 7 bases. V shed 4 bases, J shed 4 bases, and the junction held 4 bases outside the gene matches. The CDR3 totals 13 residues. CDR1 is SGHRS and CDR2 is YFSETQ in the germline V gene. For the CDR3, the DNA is TGCGCCAGCAGCAGGACAGGCGGAGAGACCCAGTACTTC. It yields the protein CASSRTGGETQYF.

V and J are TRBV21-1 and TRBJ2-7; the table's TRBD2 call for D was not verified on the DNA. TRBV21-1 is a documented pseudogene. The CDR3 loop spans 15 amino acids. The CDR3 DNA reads TGTGCCAGGATAGGTACTAGCGGGAGTAACGACGAGCAGTACGTC. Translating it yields CARIGTSGSNDEQYV.